The 22 T cell receptor beta chains given below trace back to one sample, sequenced in a study of blood T cell repertoires in COVID-19 (dated by TCRdb to about 2020). Libraries came from the immunoSEQ multiplex PCR assay. Entries here come from immuneACCESS through TCRdb and include only in-frame sequences with V and J called. Some clones fail to appear in such tables; in the studies checked, an unresolved V gene covers under half of the shortfall, and the cause of the remainder is unknown. This sample is represented by 110,000 to 150,000 clones; over 70% of them were singletons. Around 45% of the sample rests with the top ten. The sequenced sample consisted of peripheral blood. These receptor sequences come from a human donor in a cohort sampled during active COVID-19.

This sequence joins TRBV7-9 and TRBJ2-7, with 7 nucleotides matching TRBD1. V dropped 4 bases and J dropped 1; count of bases not matched to a gene: 1. Germline CDR1 reads SEHNR; CDR2 reads FQNEAQ (reference sequence). There are 13 residues in the CDR3. In DNA, the CDR3 is TGTGCCAGCAGCTCGGGACAGTCCTACGAGCAGTACTTC. This gives the protein CASSSGQSYEQYF.

This sequence joins TRBV6-1 and TRBJ1-2, with D perhaps matching TRBD1 (5 bases). Deletions cut 1 base from V and 8 bases from J, with 8 bases between. Germline V lookup: CDR1 MNHNS, CDR2 SASEGT. This CDR3 has 12 amino acids. CDR3 loop: CASSEVGLGYTF. The CDR3, as DNA: TGTGCCAGCAGTGAAGTGGGGCTGGGCTACACCTTC.

The V gene is TRBV11-3, the J gene TRBJ2-3; no definite D call. With 1 base removed from V and 0 bases from J, the gap between germline ends came to 8 bases. Germline CDR1 and CDR2: SGHNT and YENEEA. The CDR3 spans 15 residues. The CDR3: CASSLVAGSTDTQYF. Written as DNA, the CDR3 is TGTGCCAGCAGCTTAGTGGCAGGTAGCACAGATACGCAGTATTTT.

This chain joins TRBV12-5 and TRBJ1-3; D is unclear. Trimming cost V 6 bases and J 1 base, with 10 bases left between them. The germline CDR1 and CDR2 sequences are LGHNT and FRNRAP. The CDR3 runs 14 residues. The CDR3 sequence: CASGTQVSGNTIYF. For the CDR3, the DNA is TGTGCTAGTGGAACCCAGGTTTCTGGAAACACCATATATTTT.

Remarks on this clone: Distinct nucleotide sequences in the sample also encode this CDR3. The chain uses TRBV10-3 and TRBJ1-5; TRBD1 matches 10 bases. This CDR3 comprises 13 residues. Per the germline V gene, CDR1 is ENHRY and CDR2 is SYGVKD. The CDR3 nucleotides are TGTGCTATAGGACAGGGGGATGAGCAGCCCCAGCATTTT. Translation: CAIGQGDEQPQHF.

This clone has just a few counts. This rearrangement joins TRBV12-5 to TRBJ2-4, with 8 bases matching TRBD1. The CDR3 is 17 residues long. CDR1 and CDR2 (germline): LGHNT, FRNRAP. J was trimmed by 0 bases and V by 2 bases; bases with no gene match: 6. In nucleotides, the CDR3 is TGTGCTAGTGGTTTGCTCAGGGGGCAAGGAGCCAAAAACATTCAGTACTTC. As protein: CASGLLRGQGAKNIQYF.

The chain uses TRBV2 and TRBJ1-1; D gene unclear. CDR1 and CDR2 from the germline V gene are SNHLY and FYNNEI. This CDR3 is 12 amino acids long. The germline V and J ends were trimmed by 7 bases and 0 bases, with 6 bases remaining between them. CDR3 nucleotides: TGTGCCAGCACAGTCTTGAACACTGAAGCTTTCTTT. Protein sequence: CASTVLNTEAFF.

CDR3 DNA sequence: TGTGCCACCCGGGGGGTCGGGGAAAAACTGTTTTTT. Encoded protein: CATRGVGEKLFF. V and J are TRBV6-5 and TRBJ1-4; maybe TRBD1 (5 bases). Germline lookup yields CDR1 MNHEY and CDR2 SVGAGI. The CDR3 has 12 amino acids. Trimming removed 10 bases from V and 8 bases from J, with 14 bases in between.

The chain is built from TRBV3-1 (or the pseudogene TRBV3-2) and TRBJ2-3, with unresolved D. Germline loops: CDR1 LGHDT, CDR2 YNNKEL (reference sequence). V gave up 5 bases and J gave up 2 bases, with 8 bases separating them. CDR3 size: 13 residues. DNA of the CDR3: TGTGCCAGCAGCGCGGCGGCCACAGATACGCAGTATTTT. Its protein product is CASSAAATDTQYF.

The chain combines TRBV29-1 with TRBJ1-5; D may be TRBD1 (6 bases). CDR1 SQVTM and CDR2 ANQGSEA come from the germline V gene. V lost 4 bases, J lost 1 base, and 14 bases lay in between. The CDR3 has 15 residues. CDR3 nucleotides: TGCAGCGTTGTGTTAAAAGGACAGAGCAATCAGCCCCAGCATTTT. Translating it yields CSVVLKGQSNQPQHF. Drawing the rest from reference TRBV29-1 and TRBJ1-5, the complete variable domain is SAVISQKPSRDICQRGTSLTIQCQVDSQVTMMFWYRQQPGQSLTLIATANQGSEATYESGFVIDKFPISRPNLTFSTLTVSNMSPEDSSIYLCSVVLKGQSNQPQHFGDGTRLSIL.

V is TRBV11-1 and J is TRBJ2-5; D is perhaps TRBD2 (6 bases). Germline lookup yields CDR1 SGHAT and CDR2 FQDESV (reference sequence). V lost 5 bases and J lost 5, with 18 bases in between. This CDR3 comprises 15 residues. The CDR3 DNA follows: TGTGCCAGCAGCAGGGGAGGAGGAAGGTTGGAGACCCAGTACTTC. Translating it yields CASSRGGGRLETQYF.

The chain has TRBV5-1 and TRBJ2-3; 8 bases line up with TRBD1. This CDR3 spans 15 amino acids. CDR1 is SGHRS, CDR2 YFSETQ, per germline. V trimming: 4 bases; J trimming: 3 bases; junction bases outside the gene matches: 7. CDR3 sequence: CASSVTGGTTDTQYF. CDR3 DNA sequence: TGCGCCAGCAGCGTCACAGGGGGTACGACAGATACGCAGTATTTT.

The V and J genes are TRBV6-5 and TRBJ1-1, with D perhaps matching TRBD1 (5 bases). There are 13 residues in the CDR3. V lost 6 bases to trimming and J lost 2 bases, with 10 bases between them. The germline gives CDR1 MNHEY, CDR2 SVGAGI. CDR3 in amino acids: CASRPTGNTEAFF. The CDR3 DNA reads as TGTGCCAGCAGACCTACAGGTAACACTGAAGCTTTCTTT.

The chain uses TRBV21-1 and TRBJ2-7; TRBD1, as called in the table, went unchecked against the DNA. TRBV21-1 has pseudogene status. The CDR3 totals 14 residues. Here the CDR3 reads CASSKADRNYEQYV. The DNA of the CDR3 is TGTGCCAGCAGCAAAGCAGACAGGAATTACGAGCAGTACGTC.

The V and J genes are TRBV7-9 and TRBJ1-4, with 7 bases identical to TRBD1. The CDR3 runs to 17 residues. Germline V CDR1 and CDR2: SEHNR, FQNEAQ (reference sequence). Losses at the gene ends were 7 bases for V and 2 bases for J; bases not matched to a gene: 13. In DNA form, the CDR3 reads TGTGCCAGCACCGTAGGGGGCTCGGGTTGGACTAATGAAAAACTGTTTTTT. The encoded protein is CASTVGGSGWTNEKLFF.

The chain joins TRBV29-1 to TRBJ2-6; 7 nucleotides line up with TRBD1. J was trimmed by 0 bases and V by 4 bases; bases with no gene match: 3. This CDR3 is 15 amino acids long. Per germline, CDR1 SQVTM and CDR2 ANQGSEA. The CDR3 nucleotides are TGCAGCGTTGGAAACAGGGGCTCTGGGGCCAACGTCCTGACTTTC. Amino acid sequence: CSVGNRGSGANVLTF.

CDR3 sequence (DNA): TGCGCCAGCAGCCCCGTTGGGGGCCTCTCTGGGGCCAACGTCCTGACTTTC. Amino acids: CASSPVGGLSGANVLTF. The chain combines TRBV5-1 with TRBJ2-6, with D possibly matching TRBD1 (6 bases). Germline assignment: CDR1 SGHRS and CDR2 YFSETQ. V shed 4 bases and J shed 0 bases, with 14 bases lying between them. There are 17 residues in the CDR3.

The chain joins TRBV19 to TRBJ2-5; possibly TRBD1 for D (6 bases). Germline assignment: CDR1 LNHDA and CDR2 SQIVND (reference sequence). The CDR3 totals 17 residues. Trimming stripped 5 bases from V and 1 base from J, with 20 bases between. The CDR3 region has the DNA TGTGCCAGTAGTCCAAACGGCAGGGGAATGGGCCAAGAGACCCAGTACTTC. Amino acid sequence: CASSPNGRGMGQETQYF.

The CDR3: CASSWGGRADNEQFF. CDR3 nucleotides: TGCGCCAGCAGCTGGGGCGGGAGGGCAGACAATGAGCAGTTCTTC. V usage is TRBV5-1 and J usage is TRBJ2-1; 9 nucleotides line up with TRBD2. Per the germline V gene, CDR1 is SGHRS and CDR2 is YFSETQ. The V and J ends lost 3 bases and 5 bases, in that order; junction bases with no gene match: 6. The CDR3 consists of 15 residues.

J is TRBJ2-1 and V is TRBV11-3; the match to TRBD2 covers 13 bases. Germline CDR1 and CDR2: SGHNT and YENEEA. With 3 bases clipped from V and 8 bases from J, the junction kept 7 bases outside the gene matches. This CDR3 is 16 amino acids long. Here the CDR3 reads CASSFITSGRGDEQFF. Written as DNA, the CDR3 is TGTGCCAGCAGCTTTATTACTAGCGGGAGGGGTGATGAGCAGTTCTTC. Full variable domain (outside the CDR3, taken from reference TRBV11-3 and TRBJ2-1): EAGVVQSPRYKIIEKKQPVAFWCNPISGHNTLYWYLQNLGQGPELLIRYENEEAVDDSQLPKDRFSAERLKGVDSTLKIQPAELGDSAVYLCASSFITSGRGDEQFFGPGTRLTVL.

The genes are TRBV19 and TRBJ1-2; 7 positions match TRBD1. The germline gives CDR1 LNHDA, CDR2 SQIVND (reference sequence). V lost 5 bases and J lost 1; bases outside the gene matches: 10. CDR3 size: 16 residues. CDR3 sequence reads: CASSGVQNRGNYGYTF. CDR3 DNA: TGTGCCAGTAGTGGGGTGCAAAACAGGGGTAACTATGGCTACACCTTC.

The rearrangement uses TRBV7-2 and TRBJ1-1; tentatively, D is TRBD1 (6 bases). The CDR3 is made up of 13 amino acids. The germline gives CDR1 SGHTA, CDR2 FQGNSA. Trimming removed 3 bases at V and 5 bases at J, with 10 bases between. The CDR3 coding sequence is TGTGCCAGCAGCTTTGGCCAGGGGACTGAAGCTTTCTTT. Translating gives CASSFGQGTEAFF.